The rows below give T cell receptor beta chains drawn from one sample of a study of blood T cell repertoires in COVID-19. Generated by immunoSEQ multiplex PCR, the TCRdb table keeps only in-frame clones and is missing some. The profile shows about 160,000 clones, 65% to 85% of them singletons. The material sequenced was peripheral blood. These receptor sequences come from a woman of 80 years or more with acute or convalescent COVID-19. CDR3s include the opening cysteine and the closing phenylalanine or tryptophan. D genes are given only for firm matches. Expanded clones get a size class; other rows say once, few or many, or leave the size out.

D gene: TRBD1
J gene: TRBJ1-1
V gene: TRBV6-6
clone size: .
CDR3 DNA: TGTGCCAGCAGCCTTCCGGGACAGGGAAACACTGAAGCTTTCTTT
CDR3 protein: CASSLPGQGNTEAFF

D gene: .
J gene: TRBJ1-4
V gene: TRBV19
clone size: .
CDR3 DNA: TGTGCCAGTAGTATCCAGAATGAAAAACTGTTTTTT
CDR3 protein: CASSIQNEKLFF

D gene: .
J gene: TRBJ2-7
V gene: TRBV18
clone size: once
CDR3 DNA: TGTGCCAGCTCACCTACGGGATACGAGCAGTACTTC
CDR3 protein: CASSPTGYEQYF

D gene: TRBD1
J gene: TRBJ1-2
V gene: TRBV5-1
clone size: .
CDR3 DNA: TGCGCCAGCAGCCAGGGACAGGGGAAGGCTAACTATGGCTACACCTTC
CDR3 protein: CASSQGQGKANYGYTF

D gene: TRBD1
J gene: TRBJ2-1
V gene: TRBV30
clone size: .
CDR3 DNA: TGTGCCTGGAGCGCGGGACAGGGGTACAATGAGCAGTTCTTC
CDR3 protein: CAWSAGQGYNEQFF

D gene: TRBD1
J gene: TRBJ1-5
V gene: TRBV6-5
clone size: once
CDR3 DNA: TGTGCCAGCAGCCGGGGGACAGGAGATTATCAGCCCCAGCATTTT
CDR3 protein: CASSRGTGDYQPQHF

D gene: TRBD2
J gene: TRBJ2-7
V gene: TRBV6-5
clone size: .
CDR3 DNA: TGTGCCAGCAGTTACCTCGGGAGGGCCGTTTCCGAGCAGTACTTC
CDR3 protein: CASSYLGRAVSEQYF

D gene: TRBD1
J gene: TRBJ1-1
V gene: TRBV5-1
clone size: .
CDR3 DNA: TGCGCCAGCAGCTTGGTCGCCGGACAGGGGAACACTGAAGCTTTCTTT
CDR3 protein: CASSLVAGQGNTEAFF

D gene: TRBD1
J gene: TRBJ2-7
V gene: TRBV3-1/TRBV3-2
clone size: few
CDR3 DNA: TGTGCCAGCAGCCAAGAGGTCAGGGGGATGCAGTACTTC
CDR3 protein: CASSQEVRGMQYF

D gene: TRBD2
J gene: TRBJ2-1
V gene: TRBV10-1
clone size: once
CDR3 DNA: TGCGCCAGCAGCTTGGGACTAGGGATGGGGTACAATGAGCAGTTCTTC
CDR3 protein: CASSLGLGMGYNEQFF

D gene: .
J gene: TRBJ2-7
V gene: TRBV7-2
clone size: .
CDR3 DNA: TGTGCCAGCAGCCCCCTCCCGGGCTACGAGCAGTACTTC
CDR3 protein: CASSPLPGYEQYF

D gene: .
J gene: TRBJ1-3
V gene: TRBV18
clone size: .
CDR3 DNA: TGTGCCAGCTCTCGGGGACCCGGGGGGGCGTCTGGAAACACCATATATTTT
CDR3 protein: CASSRGPGGASGNTIYF

D gene: TRBD1
J gene: TRBJ1-5
V gene: TRBV4-1
clone size: .
CDR3 DNA: TGCGCCAGCAGCCAAGTTTTTAAACAGGGGAATCAGCCCCAGCATTTT
CDR3 protein: CASSQVFKQGNQPQHF

D gene: .
J gene: TRBJ1-2
V gene: TRBV3-1/TRBV3-2
clone size: few
CDR3 DNA: TGTGCCAGCAGCCATAACGACAGGAGCTATGGCTACACCTTC
CDR3 protein: CASSHNDRSYGYTF

D gene: TRBD1
J gene: TRBJ1-1
V gene: TRBV5-1
clone size: .
CDR3 DNA: TGCGCCAGCAGCTTTGCAGGGGGGAACACTGAAGCTTTCTTT
CDR3 protein: CASSFAGGNTEAFF

D gene: TRBD2
J gene: TRBJ2-3
V gene: TRBV3-1/TRBV3-2
clone size: few
CDR3 DNA: TGTGCCAGCAGAGGGAGCGGGGGTACAGATACGCAGTATTTT
CDR3 protein: CASRGSGGTDTQYF

D gene: .
J gene: TRBJ1-4
V gene: TRBV4-1
clone size: .
CDR3 DNA: TGCGCCAGCAGCCAAGGACAGAATGAAAAACTGTTTTTT
CDR3 protein: CASSQGQNEKLFF

D gene: .
J gene: TRBJ1-1
V gene: TRBV5-4
clone size: once
CDR3 DNA: TGTGCCAGCAGCTTAGTGCCAGGGACTGAAGCTTTCTTT
CDR3 protein: CASSLVPGTEAFF

D gene: TRBD2
J gene: TRBJ2-1
V gene: TRBV20-1
clone size: .
CDR3 DNA: TGCAGTGCTAGTAAGCGGGGGCCTTCCTACAATGAGCAGTTCTTC
CDR3 protein: CSASKRGPSYNEQFF

D gene: TRBD2
J gene: TRBJ2-5
V gene: TRBV20-1
clone size: .
CDR3 DNA: TGCAGTGCTAGTGGGGCGGGAGCGGGAGAGACCCAGTACTTC
CDR3 protein: CSASGAGAGETQYF

D gene: TRBD2
J gene: TRBJ2-1
V gene: TRBV24-1
clone size: few
CDR3 DNA: TGTGCCACCAACTCGGGAGGTTCTTACAATGAGCAGTTCTTC
CDR3 protein: CATNSGGSYNEQFF

D gene: TRBD2
J gene: TRBJ2-5
V gene: TRBV5-1
clone size: .
CDR3 DNA: TGCGCCAGCAGCTCTAGCGGGAGCTCAGAGACCCAGTACTTC
CDR3 protein: CASSSSGSSETQYF

D gene: .
J gene: TRBJ2-2
V gene: TRBV9
clone size: .
CDR3 DNA: TGTGCCAGCAGCGTAGGGGCTAGCCTTGGGGCCGGGGAGCTGTTTTTT
CDR3 protein: CASSVGASLGAGELFF

D gene: .
J gene: TRBJ2-7
V gene: TRBV6-2/TRBV6-3
clone size: few
CDR3 DNA: TGTGCCAGCAGTTCTCAGGGAACCTACGAGCAGTACTTC
CDR3 protein: CASSSQGTYEQYF

D gene: .
J gene: TRBJ1-1
V gene: TRBV3-1/TRBV3-2
clone size: .
CDR3 DNA: TGTGCCAGCAGCCAAGAAAGGGGCTCGAACACTGAAGCTTTCTTT
CDR3 protein: CASSQERGSNTEAFF

D gene: .
J gene: TRBJ1-1
V gene: TRBV6-5
clone size: .
CDR3 DNA: TGTGCCAGCAGTTACTCGAAGAAGGCCGGGGATACTGAAGCTTTCTTT
CDR3 protein: CASSYSKKAGDTEAFF

D gene: .
J gene: TRBJ2-3
V gene: TRBV21-1
clone size: .
CDR3 DNA: TGTGCCAGCAGCAACTACAGTCAACTGACAGATACGCAGTATTTT
CDR3 protein: CASSNYSQLTDTQYF

D gene: TRBD1
J gene: TRBJ2-5
V gene: TRBV11-2
clone size: .
CDR3 DNA: TGTGCCAGCAGCTTACGTGGTGGCAGGGGGCGGGGAGAGACCCAGTACTTC
CDR3 protein: CASSLRGGRGRGETQYF

D gene: .
J gene: TRBJ2-7
V gene: TRBV27
clone size: .
CDR3 DNA: TGTGCCAGCAGTTCCGGACAACGCTACGAGCAGTACTTC
CDR3 protein: CASSSGQRYEQYF

D gene: .
J gene: TRBJ1-1
V gene: TRBV7-7
clone size: .
CDR3 DNA: TGTGCTAGCAGCTTAGCCGCGCGGGGAAGGAACACTGAAGCTTTCTTT
CDR3 protein: CASSLAARGRNTEAFF

D gene: .
J gene: TRBJ1-3
V gene: TRBV7-9
clone size: .
CDR3 DNA: TGTGCCAGCAGCTCCCGTGAGGGATATGGAAACACCATATATTTT
CDR3 protein: CASSSREGYGNTIYF

D gene: .
J gene: TRBJ2-3
V gene: TRBV5-1
clone size: .
CDR3 DNA: TGCGCCAGCAGCCGCGGACAAACTCTCACAGATACGCAGTATTTT
CDR3 protein: CASSRGQTLTDTQYF

D gene: TRBD2
J gene: TRBJ2-1
V gene: TRBV11-3
clone size: .
CDR3 DNA: TGTGCCAGCAGTTTAAGCGGGGGAAATGAGCAGTTCTTC
CDR3 protein: CASSLSGGNEQFF

D gene: .
J gene: TRBJ2-2
V gene: TRBV5-8
clone size: .
CDR3 DNA: TGTGCCAGCAGCTTTGTGGTCCCGAGCACCGGGGAGCTGTTTTTT
CDR3 protein: CASSFVVPSTGELFF

D gene: .
J gene: TRBJ1-1
V gene: TRBV25-1
clone size: once
CDR3 DNA: TGTGCCAGCAGTGAGATAGACCGGGACACTGAAGCTTTCTTT
CDR3 protein: CASSEIDRDTEAFF

D gene: .
J gene: TRBJ1-2
V gene: TRBV7-9
clone size: .
CDR3 DNA: TGTGCCAGCAGCTTAGGGGGTGACAGAAATAACTATGGCTACACCTTC
CDR3 protein: CASSLGGDRNNYGYTF

D gene: .
J gene: TRBJ1-1
V gene: TRBV29-1
clone size: few
CDR3 DNA: TGCAGCGTTGCCTCCGGGACATCGAACACTGAAGCTTTCTTT
CDR3 protein: CSVASGTSNTEAFF

D gene: TRBD1
J gene: TRBJ2-7
V gene: TRBV7-2
clone size: .
CDR3 DNA: TGTGCCAGCAGCTTAGCCCGGGACAGGGGCTACGAGCAGTACTTC
CDR3 protein: CASSLARDRGYEQYF

D gene: .
J gene: TRBJ1-3
V gene: TRBV14
clone size: once
CDR3 DNA: TGTGCCAGCAGCCAAGAGGGCGTCCAAGCTGGAAACACCATATATTTT
CDR3 protein: CASSQEGVQAGNTIYF

D gene: .
J gene: TRBJ1-2
V gene: TRBV18
clone size: .
CDR3 DNA: TGTGCCAGCTCACCATACGACAGGAACTATGGCTACACCTTC
CDR3 protein: CASSPYDRNYGYTF

D gene: .
J gene: TRBJ1-1
V gene: TRBV19
clone size: .
CDR3 DNA: TGTGCCAGTAGTTTAGTCCCGGGAGGTGAAGCTTTCTTT
CDR3 protein: CASSLVPGGEAFF

D gene: .
J gene: TRBJ1-2
V gene: TRBV30
clone size: .
CDR3 DNA: TGTGCCTGGAGTGCCCTCCGGCAGGGGCACTATGGCTACACCTTC
CDR3 protein: CAWSALRQGHYGYTF

D gene: TRBD2
J gene: TRBJ2-5
V gene: TRBV5-1
clone size: once
CDR3 DNA: TGCGCCAGCAGCTTGGTTAGCGGGAGGGTCCAAGAGACCCAGTACTTC
CDR3 protein: CASSLVSGRVQETQYF

D gene: .
J gene: TRBJ1-5
V gene: TRBV28
clone size: few
CDR3 DNA: TGTGCCAGCAGCCCCCCTCGGGGGGCGAGGCCCCAGCATTTT
CDR3 protein: CASSPPRGARPQHF

D gene: .
J gene: TRBJ2-7
V gene: TRBV6-6
clone size: .
CDR3 DNA: TGTGCCAGCAGTTCTTCCAGACTGAACGAGCAGTACTTC
CDR3 protein: CASSSSRLNEQYF

D gene: TRBD1
J gene: TRBJ2-7
V gene: TRBV28
clone size: once
CDR3 DNA: TGTGCCAGCAGTTCGGGACAGGACTACGAGCAGTACTTC
CDR3 protein: CASSSGQDYEQYF

D gene: .
J gene: TRBJ1-2
V gene: TRBV28
clone size: few
CDR3 DNA: TGTGCCAGCAGTTCCTCATTAGGACATAACTATGGCTACACCTTC
CDR3 protein: CASSSSLGHNYGYTF

D gene: .
J gene: TRBJ1-1
V gene: TRBV7-2
clone size: .
CDR3 DNA: TGTGCCAGCAGCTTAGGACAGAACACTGAAGCTTTCTTT
CDR3 protein: CASSLGQNTEAFF

D gene: TRBD1
J gene: TRBJ2-7
V gene: TRBV11-3
clone size: .
CDR3 DNA: TGTGCCAGCAGCTTTGGACAGGGTCACGAGCAGTACTTC
CDR3 protein: CASSFGQGHEQYF

D gene: TRBD1
J gene: TRBJ2-1
V gene: TRBV11-2
clone size: .
CDR3 DNA: TGTGCCAGCAGCTTAACAGGGACAGGGTATGGGGGTGAGCAGTTCTTC
CDR3 protein: CASSLTGTGYGGEQFF

D gene: .
J gene: TRBJ2-1
V gene: TRBV5-1
clone size: .
CDR3 DNA: TGCGCCAGTTACGAGGCGGGATCCTACAATGAGCAGTTCTTC
CDR3 protein: CASYEAGSYNEQFF

D gene: TRBD1
J gene: TRBJ1-5
V gene: TRBV5-6
clone size: .
CDR3 DNA: TGTGCCAGCAGCCTACGACTGGACAGGGCATTCGGTGATCAGCCCCAGCATTTT
CDR3 protein: CASSLRLDRAFGDQPQHF

D gene: .
J gene: TRBJ2-5
V gene: TRBV5-4
clone size: once
CDR3 DNA: TGTGCCAGCGGGATAGCGTTGGGGGAGACCCAGTACTTC
CDR3 protein: CASGIALGETQYF

D gene: TRBD1
J gene: TRBJ1-1
V gene: TRBV4-1
clone size: once
CDR3 DNA: TGCGCCAGCAGCCAAGATGTGTCAGGGGGTCGGAGAACTGAAGCTTTCTTT
CDR3 protein: CASSQDVSGGRRTEAFF

D gene: TRBD2
J gene: TRBJ2-3
V gene: TRBV6-2/TRBV6-3
clone size: .
CDR3 DNA: TGTGCCAGCAGTTCCGGGGGGACTAGTCTCGCAGATACGCAGTATTTT
CDR3 protein: CASSSGGTSLADTQYF

D gene: .
J gene: TRBJ2-3
V gene: TRBV27
clone size: .
CDR3 DNA: TGTGCCAGCAGTTTGGGGCCAGGGTACACAGATACGCAGTATTTT
CDR3 protein: CASSLGPGYTDTQYF

D gene: .
J gene: TRBJ1-1
V gene: TRBV27
clone size: .
CDR3 DNA: TGTGCCAGCAGTTTATACACAGCTGGTAAAACTGAAGCTTTCTTT
CDR3 protein: CASSLYTAGKTEAFF

D gene: TRBD1
J gene: TRBJ1-2
V gene: TRBV30
clone size: .
CDR3 DNA: TGTGCCTGGAGTGTACAGGGGGTCGGAGGCTACACCTTC
CDR3 protein: CAWSVQGVGGYTF

D gene: .
J gene: TRBJ2-3
V gene: TRBV5-1
clone size: .
CDR3 DNA: TGCGCCAGCAGCCTCTGGGCGGGGCTCACGGATACGCAGTATTTT
CDR3 protein: CASSLWAGLTDTQYF

D gene: .
J gene: TRBJ2-7
V gene: TRBV6-6
clone size: few
CDR3 DNA: TGTGCCAGCAGCAGGGTCTACGAGCAGTACTTC
CDR3 protein: CASSRVYEQYF